This TCR beta chain was identified in a study of blood T cell repertoires in COVID-19 (dated by TCRdb to 2019 to 2021). Regarding the research as a whole: Samples covering the acute and convalescent phases of COVID-19 were provided by collaborators in the United States, Italy and Spain. The samples were drawn from two sources: the first 160 participants of the ongoing ImmuneRACE study, and over 950 subjects contributed by 6 global collaborators. The prospective study material was composed of cDNA or gDNA derived from T cells, B-cell-depleted T cells, or PBMCs. Deeply sampled blood TCRbeta repertoires from subjects exposed to, actively infected with, or recovered from COVID-19 were included in the dataset. The repertoires were made available in a free public database intended to serve as a resource for research on the immune response to SARS-CoV-2. Nearly every sample came with metadata listing a de-identified subject ID, COVID-19 status, age in years and sex. HLA class I and class II types, where available, came from metadata supplied by the sample provider rather than from assay-based typing. Overall results and qualifications from the work: How much clinical and demographic metadata was included differed by source and by participant, and the metadata was provided uncurated.

As concerns this clone: Its target antigen remains unknown. The record has no base qualities; no much larger clone is one base away.

The collaborating institutions used their own protocols to collect whole blood in K2EDTA tubes. For TCRbeta analysis, collaborator samples were shipped as frozen whole blood, as isolated PBMCs, or as DNA extracted from either sample type. The germline V gene gives CDR1 as SGHRS and CDR2 as YFSETQ. The CDR3 numbers 15 residues from cysteine through phenylalanine. Only the CDR3 portion is preserved as DNA: 45 bases, with reading frame beginning at the first base. V ends up 4 bases short and J 3 bases short, with an unmatched junction base count of 8. The immunoSEQ Assay, a bias-controlled multiplex PCR, was used to amplify TCRbeta CDR3 regions from genomic DNA. The source study handled its data this way. Within the assay, amplification of reference gene primers was used to estimate how many nucleated cells each sample contained. To quantify the absolute abundance of each unique TCRbeta CDR3 rearrangement, sequence reads were collapsed and filtered. For each sample, productive Simpson clonality was calculated by taking the square root of Simpson's diversity index across productive rearrangements. The clones in this table, taken by TCRdb from immuneACCESS, are in-frame only. Not every clone is retained; where verified, under half of the shortfall comes from an unresolved V gene, and the cause of the rest is unknown. V, J and clone size reflect that table, while D and trimming were determined from the DNA. For this sample the table gives about 230,000 clones, of which about 85% were detected only once. Of the sample, 7.5% to 9% falls within the top ten clones.

The chain links TRBV5-1 with TRBJ2-3; TRBD1 lines up with 7 middle nucleotides. Sequencing was performed on peripheral blood. The receptor's source is a woman aged 80 or over with acute or convalescent COVID-19. The CDR3 amino acid sequence is: CASSHRGPETDTQYF. Read as DNA, the sequence is TGCGCCAGCAGCCATAGGGGGCCGGAAACAGATACGCAGTATTTT.